Below, 26 T cell receptor beta chains from the same sample are listed, as sequenced in a study of shared clonotypes between healthy human individuals. As defined, naive CD8 cells were CD45RO-negative and positively selected for CCR7, with terminally differentiated effector memory CD45RA+ cells excluded. Clones were read by immunoSEQ multiplex PCR, and TCRdb kept only the in-frame ones, dropping some. The sample lists millions of clones, around 96% seen once, with more than 0.95% in the top ten. Sequenced sample: naive CD8+ T cells sorted from blood. These receptor sequences come from a man aged 18-30 years in good health.

The CDR3 reads CASSQDAAQAFQETQYF. CDR3 nucleotide sequence: TGCGCCAGCAGCCAAGATGCGGCGCAGGCCTTCCAAGAGACCCAGTACTTC. The rearrangement uses TRBV4-1 and TRBJ2-5, with D unresolved. The CDR3 loop spans 17 amino acids. Looked up from germline, CDR1 is MGHRA and CDR2 is YSYEKL. V lost 0 bases, J lost 1 base, and 15 bases lay in between.

V usage is TRBV30 and J usage is TRBJ1-5; D call uncertain. This CDR3 region has 14 residues. Trimming stripped 0 bases from V and 11 bases from J, with 17 bases between. Germline CDR1 is GTSNPN and CDR2 is SVGIG (reference sequence). CDR3 sequence (DNA): TGTGCCTGGAGTGTATCAAATGGAATCGGGACCCAGCATTTT. Protein product: CAWSVSNGIGTQHF.

The gene calls are TRBV27 and TRBJ2-7; 9 nucleotides agree with TRBD2. The ends lost 5 bases at V and 2 bases at J; junction bases unmatched: 4. The CDR3 loop spans 14 amino acids. The germline gives CDR1 MNHEY, CDR2 SMNVEV (reference sequence). CDR3 residues: CASSPIAGAYEQYF. CDR3 nucleotides: TGTGCCAGCAGTCCTATAGCGGGGGCCTACGAGCAGTACTTC.

To note about this clone: A read error may produce the germline difference seen at one junction end. V usage is TRBV30 and J usage is TRBJ2-7; 12 bases are a match to TRBD1. The CDR3 spans 14 residues. Germline CDR1 is GTSNPN and CDR2 is SVGIG (reference sequence). The CDR3 spells CAWSVGTGGYQQYF. In nucleotides, the CDR3 is TGTGCCTGGAGTGTTGGGACAGGGGGCTACCAGCAGTACTTC. The entire variable domain, with the rest obtained from reference TRBV30 and TRBJ2-7, is as follows: SQTIHQWPATLVQPVGSPLSLECTVEGTSNPNLYWYRQAAGRGLQLLFYSVGIGQISSEVPQNLSASRPQDRQFILSSKKLLLSDSGFYLCAWSVGTGGYQQYFGPGTRLTVT.

The rearrangement uses TRBV10-1 and TRBJ1-1; perhaps TRBD1 as D (5 bases). The CDR3 is 13 amino acids. Looked up from germline, CDR1 is WNHNN and CDR2 is SYGVQD (reference sequence). The V and J ends lost 3 bases and 7 bases respectively, with 12 bases between them. For the CDR3, the DNA is TGCGCCAGCAGTGATTTACGAGGGGATGAAGCTTTCTTT. Its translation is CASSDLRGDEAFF.

The chain uses TRBV7-9 and TRBJ1-4; D remains unclear. This CDR3 contains 12 residues. V dropped 7 bases and J dropped 8 bases, with 11 bases sitting between them. Germline V lookup: CDR1 SEHNR, CDR2 FQNEAQ (reference sequence). CDR3 in DNA: TGTGCCAGCAAGGCATATGACGAAAAACTGTTTTTT. Amino acids: CASKAYDEKLFF.

This chain joins TRBV5-6 and TRBJ2-7; D gene unclear. V lost 3 bases to trimming and J lost 7 bases, with 8 bases between them. CDR3 length equals 11 residues. The germline V gene encodes CDR1 SGHDT and CDR2 YYEEEE. The CDR3 reads CASSSPPEQYF. As DNA, the CDR3 is TGTGCCAGCAGCTCCCCGCCTGAGCAGTACTTC.

This chain joins TRBV5-4 and TRBJ2-1; 8 nucleotides match TRBD1. The ends lost 5 bases at V and 1 base at J; junction bases unmatched: 5. CDR1 is SGHNT, CDR2 YYREEE, per germline (reference sequence). This CDR3 is 15 amino acids long. Here the CDR3 reads CASRGGTGSYNEQFF. DNA of the CDR3: TGTGCCAGCAGGGGCGGGACAGGATCCTACAATGAGCAGTTCTTC.

The count of this clone is one. The V call is TRBV28, the J call TRBJ1-1; 7 positions match TRBD1. This CDR3 is built from 17 residues. Germline V gene sequence: CDR1 MDHEN, CDR2 SYDVKM. Trimming at V came to 1 base and at J to 0 bases, leaving 8 bases not matched to a gene. This CDR3 is CASSLYLGGFMNTEAFF. DNA of the CDR3: TGTGCCAGCAGTTTATATTTAGGGGGCTTCATGAACACTGAAGCTTTCTTT.

The V and J genes are TRBV5-4 and TRBJ2-7; the match to TRBD2 covers 7 bases. The ends lost 4 bases at V and 0 bases at J; junction bases unmatched: 4. This CDR3 is 14 amino acids long. Germline-derived CDR1 and CDR2 are SGHNT and YYREEE (reference sequence). The CDR3 loop is CASSQRGSSYEQYF. CDR3 sequence (DNA): TGTGCCAGCAGCCAGCGGGGTAGCTCCTACGAGCAGTACTTC.

V and J are TRBV6-5 and TRBJ2-1; TRBD2 aligns across 11 bases. The CDR3 has 14 amino acids. Germline CDR1 MNHEY, CDR2 SVGAGI. Unmatched junction bases numbered 3, after V lost 6 bases and J lost 5 bases. This chain's CDR3 is CASSVLAGDNEQFF. CDR3 nucleotides: TGTGCCAGCAGCGTACTAGCGGGAGACAATGAGCAGTTCTTC.

The V call is TRBV4-1, the J call TRBJ2-5, with 7 bases fitting TRBD2. CDR1 is MGHRA, CDR2 YSYEKL, per germline. V was clipped by 0 bases and J by 5 bases; unmatched bases: 3. The CDR3 sequence is 14 residues long. CDR3 sequence reads: CASSQDREDETQYF. The CDR3 nucleotides read TGCGCCAGCAGCCAAGATCGGGAGGACGAGACCCAGTACTTC.

The V call is TRBV6-6, the J call TRBJ2-1, with D perhaps TRBD2 (5 bases). CDR1 and CDR2 from the germline V gene are MNHNY and SVGAGI (reference sequence). The CDR3 consists of 11 residues. The V end lost 6 bases, the J end lost 8 bases, and 8 bases lay between the germline ends. The CDR3 DNA sequence: TGTGCCAGCAGGAGGGCTGATGAGCAGTTCTTC. It translates to CASRRADEQFF.

The rearrangement links TRBV10-3 to TRBJ1-3, with D tentatively TRBD1 (6 bases). Trimming took 0 bases from V and 4 from J, leaving 13 bases between them. Germline CDR1 is ENHRY and CDR2 is SYGVKD. The CDR3 runs 16 residues. CDR3 bases: TGTGCCATCAGTGAGTCGACGGAGGGGGTCGGAAACACCATATATTTT. Translation gives CAISESTEGVGNTIYF.

This chain's CDR3 is CASSAHSGRGLEQYF. CDR3 DNA sequence: TGTGCCAGCAGCGCCCATAGCGGGAGAGGGCTCGAGCAGTACTTC. The genes are TRBV13 and TRBJ2-7; TRBD2 matches 9 bases. CDR3 length equals 15 residues. Germline loops: CDR1 PRHDT, CDR2 FYEKMQ (reference sequence). With 5 bases clipped from V and 6 bases from J, the junction kept 11 bases outside the gene matches.

The chain employs TRBV28 and TRBJ1-5; 12 nucleotides match TRBD1. J lost 2 bases, V lost 4 bases, and 15 bases had no gene match. Germline CDR1 and CDR2: MDHEN and SYDVKM. The CDR3 is 20 residues long. The CDR3 is CASSSFTGTGGYDGNQPQHF. DNA for the CDR3: TGTGCCAGCAGTTCATTTACCGGGACAGGGGGCTATGATGGCAATCAGCCCCAGCATTTT.

V and J are TRBV6-1 and TRBJ2-7, with 8 bases lining up with TRBD1. The CDR3 runs 14 residues. Germline CDR1 MNHNS, CDR2 SASEGT. V was pared by 5 bases and J by 5 bases, with 8 bases of the junction left unmatched. As DNA, the CDR3 is TGTGCCAGCAGTCCTACGGACAGGGCCCACGAGCAGTACTTC. As protein: CASSPTDRAHEQYF.

This sequence joins TRBV5-6 and TRBJ2-7; D is uncertain. This CDR3 is 13 amino acids long. V lost 0 bases and J 3 bases, leaving 7 bases between the germline ends. Germline V gene data show CDR1 as SGHDT and CDR2 as YYEEEE. In nucleotides, the CDR3 is TGTGCCAGCAGCTTGGACCTTAACTACGAGCAGTACTTC. Translated, it gives CASSLDLNYEQYF.

The chain recombines TRBV7-9 with TRBJ2-1, with 14 positions matching TRBD2. The CDR3 loop spans 18 amino acids. The germline V gene encodes CDR1 SEHNR and CDR2 FQNEAQ (reference sequence). With V trimmed by 0 bases and J by 0 bases, 1 base remained unmatched. The CDR3 coding sequence is TGTGCCAGCAGCTTAGCGGGGACTAGCGGGAGCTCCTACAATGAGCAGTTCTTC. Protein product: CASSLAGTSGSSYNEQFF. The variable domain in full, completed from reference TRBV7-9 and TRBJ2-1, reads DTGVSQNPRHKITKRGQNVTFRCDPISEHNRLYWYRQTLGQGPEFLTYFQNEAQLEKSRLLSDRFSAERPKGSFSTLEIQRTEQGDSAMYLCASSLAGTSGSSYNEQFFGPGTRLTVL.

This chain links TRBV7-2 with TRBJ2-7, with 13 bases fitting TRBD2. This CDR3 comprises 18 residues. The junction had 7 bases not matched to a gene; V was cut back by 1 base and J by 1 base. The germline gives CDR1 SGHTA, CDR2 FQGNSA. CDR3 loop: CASSLGIRTSGSSYEQYF. The CDR3 nucleotides are TGTGCCAGCAGCTTAGGAATAAGGACTAGCGGGAGTTCCTACGAGCAGTACTTC.

The chain joins TRBV6-6 to TRBJ2-7; D gene unclear. The CDR3 covers 13 residues. Per germline, CDR1 MNHNY and CDR2 SVGAGI (reference sequence). The germline V and J ends were trimmed by 4 bases and 3 bases, with 10 bases remaining between them. The CDR3 coding sequence is TGTGCCAGCAGTTCCTCCCCGGGCTACGAGCAGTACTTC. Residues: CASSSSPGYEQYF.

This clone has just one count. V usage is TRBV6-5 and J usage is TRBJ2-7, with 9 bases matching TRBD1. Germline loops: CDR1 MNHEY, CDR2 SVGAGI. V shed 0 bases, J shed 7 bases, and the junction held 4 bases outside the gene matches. This CDR3 is built from 14 residues. This chain's CDR3 is CASSYSQGAWEQYF. Written as DNA, the CDR3 is TGTGCCAGCAGTTACTCACAGGGGGCATGGGAGCAGTACTTC.

The chain has TRBV7-9 and TRBJ2-2; 8 bases agree with TRBD1. V was pared by 4 bases and J by 4 bases, with 11 bases of the junction left unmatched. Germline V CDR1 and CDR2: SEHNR, FQNEAQ (reference sequence). The length of the CDR3 is 17 residues. The CDR3 protein is CASSSLHDRGGTGELFF. CDR3 sequence (DNA): TGTGCCAGCAGCTCCCTACACGACAGGGGAGGCACCGGGGAGCTGTTTTTT.

About this clone itself: Other DNA variants within this sample encode the same CDR3. The chain carries TRBV2 and TRBJ1-2; D perhaps matches TRBD1 (5 bases). This CDR3 region has 12 residues. V lost 7 bases and J lost 7, with 13 bases in between. Per germline, CDR1 SNHLY and CDR2 FYNNEI. The CDR3 DNA follows: TGTGCCAGCAAAGGGGCAGAAGTTGGCTACACCTTC. Protein product: CASKGAEVGYTF.

Notes on this clone: At one boundary the junction diverges from the germline segment, which might be a read error. The J gene is TRBJ1-5, the V gene TRBV6-1; TRBD1 matches 9 bases. From germline, CDR1 is MNHNS and CDR2 SASEGT. The CDR3 is 15 residues long. CDR3 loop: CASREGTGLNQPQHF. DNA for the CDR3: TGTGCCAGCAGGGAAGGGACAGGGTTGAATCAGCCCCAGCATTTT.

The gene calls are TRBV6-1 and TRBJ2-1; possible D gene TRBD1, 5 bases. This CDR3 has 15 amino acids. Trimming took off 2 bases at V and 2 bases at J, with 10 bases between the two ends. Per the germline V gene, CDR1 is MNHNS and CDR2 is SASEGT. The CDR3 reads CASSESRDTYNEQFF. The CDR3 DNA reads TGTGCCAGCAGTGAATCCAGGGATACCTACAATGAGCAGTTCTTC.